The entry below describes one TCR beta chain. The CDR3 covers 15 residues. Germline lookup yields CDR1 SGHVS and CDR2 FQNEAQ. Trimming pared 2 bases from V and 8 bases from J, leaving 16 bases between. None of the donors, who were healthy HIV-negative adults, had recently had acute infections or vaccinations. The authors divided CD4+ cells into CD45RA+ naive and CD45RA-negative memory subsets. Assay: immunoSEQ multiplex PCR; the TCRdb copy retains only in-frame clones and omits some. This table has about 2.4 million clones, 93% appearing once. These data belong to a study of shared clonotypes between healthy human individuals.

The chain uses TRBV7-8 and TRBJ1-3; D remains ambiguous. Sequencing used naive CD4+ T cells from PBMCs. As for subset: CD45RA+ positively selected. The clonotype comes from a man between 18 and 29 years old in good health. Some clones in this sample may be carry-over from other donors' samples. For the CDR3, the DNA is TGTGCCAGCAGCTTATGGGGTGCCGTATCGGACACCATATATTTT. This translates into CASSLWGAVSDTIYF.